This entry lists 23 T cell receptor beta chains sequenced from one sample in a study of T cell repertoires in cytomegalovirus infection. TCRdb redid the calling of the reads with MiXCR, one entry per CDR3 protein. The profile shows around 120,000 distinct CDR3 sequences, about 10% of them singletons. Material for sequencing was PBMCs. These receptor sequences come from a human donor in good health (CMV status not recorded). Some clones in this sample may be carry-over from other donors' samples.

At least ten counts were recorded for this clonotype. V gene TRBV5-5 combines with J gene TRBJ2-7; 7 bases align to TRBD1. V shed 8 bases and J 7 bases; nucleotides not matched to a gene: 12. This CDR3 contains 13 residues. The germline V gene encodes CDR1 SGHKS and CDR2 YYEKEE (reference sequence). The CDR3 DNA follows: TGTGCCAGTGCGGACAGGTGGATGTCGGAGCAGTACTTC. Its protein product is CASADRWMSEQYF.

The sample holds many counts of this clonotype. The V call is TRBV14, the J call TRBJ2-3, with a possible D match to TRBD1 (6 bases). This CDR3 contains 17 residues. Germline values: CDR1 SGHDN, CDR2 FVKESK. V lost 0 bases and J 6 bases, leaving 19 bases between the germline ends. The CDR3 region has the DNA TGTGCCAGCAGCCAAGATTTCGGGACAAGGGTTCACGATACGCAGTATTTT. It encodes CASSQDFGTRVHDTQYF.

This clonotype occurred many times. The chain joins TRBV7-8 to TRBJ2-7, with 8 bases matching TRBD2. Looked up from germline, CDR1 is SGHVS and CDR2 is FQNEAQ. V lost 0 bases to trimming and J lost 4 bases; unmatched junction nucleotides: 2. There are 14 residues in the CDR3. CDR3 protein: CASSLAGLGYEQYF. The CDR3, as DNA: TGTGCCAGCAGCTTAGCGGGACTAGGTTACGAGCAGTACTTC.

This clonotype came up many times. The J gene is TRBJ1-2, the V gene TRBV5-4; the D is unclear. The V gene's germline CDR1 is SGHNT and CDR2 YYREEE (reference sequence). The V and J ends lost 5 bases and 4 bases respectively, with 24 bases between them. The CDR3 has 17 amino acids. In DNA, the CDR3 is TGTGCCAGCAGAACCGGAGCCCGACGAGGGATGGGCTATGGCTACACCTTC. Protein sequence: CASRTGARRGMGYGYTF.

This clonotype was seen many times. The chain has TRBV7-2 and TRBJ1-1, with TRBD1 matching 7 bases. The CDR3 sequence is 13 residues long. Trimming took 8 bases from V and 3 from J; bases not matched to a gene: 6. Germline CDR1 SGHTA, CDR2 FQGNSA. CDR3 in amino acids: CASSKGAYTEAFF. The CDR3 DNA reads as TGTGCCAGCTCGAAGGGGGCGTACACTGAAGCTTTCTTT. Full variable domain (remainder filled in from reference TRBV7-2 and TRBJ1-1): GAGVSQSPSNKVTEKGKDVELRCDPISGHTALYWYRQSLGQGLEFLIYFQGNSAPDKSGLPSDRFSAERTGGSVSTLTIQRTQQEDSAVYLCASSKGAYTEAFFGQGTRLTVV.

This clonotype was counted many times. V and J are TRBV28 and TRBJ1-2; unclear D gene. Trimming took off 3 bases at V and 2 bases at J, with 10 bases between the two ends. This CDR3 comprises 14 residues. Per the germline V gene, CDR1 is MDHEN and CDR2 is SYDVKM. CDR3: CASSFSTANYGYTF. The DNA of the CDR3 is TGTGCCAGCAGTTTTTCCACAGCGAACTATGGCTACACCTTC.

The table lists this clonotype with many counts. The rearrangement links TRBV5-1 to TRBJ1-2; 8 nucleotides agree with TRBD1. The CDR3 runs 14 residues. Germline assignment: CDR1 SGHRS and CDR2 YFSETQ. The trim removed 4 bases at V and 5 bases at J, leaving 7 bases unmatched. The CDR3 region is CASSDGQGGYGYTF. DNA for the CDR3: TGCGCCAGCAGCGACGGACAGGGCGGGTATGGCTACACCTTC.

This clonotype was counted ten times or more. This chain links TRBV5-5 with TRBJ2-1; D is undetermined. Germline V gene sequence: CDR1 SGHKS, CDR2 YYEKEE (reference sequence). Trimming cost V 5 bases and J 0 bases, with 15 bases left between them. This CDR3 has 16 residues. CDR3 region: CASRSLGFSSYNEQFF. DNA of the CDR3: TGTGCCAGCAGGTCTCTAGGGTTTAGCTCCTACAATGAGCAGTTCTTC.

This clonotype was seen a handful of times. The chain carries TRBV29-1 and TRBJ2-3; D is undetermined. Germline lookup yields CDR1 SQVTM and CDR2 ANQGSEA. The CDR3 covers 11 residues. V lost 1 base and J 7 bases, leaving 6 bases between the germline ends. Here the CDR3 DNA reads TGCAGCGTTGAAGTTAGGAATACGCAGTATTTT. This translates into CSVEVRNTQYF.

This clonotype was detected many times. The chain is built from TRBV7-8 and TRBJ1-2; no clear D. V lost 6 bases to trimming and J lost 2 bases, with 16 bases between them. Germline loops: CDR1 SGHVS, CDR2 FQNEAQ. The CDR3 length is 15 residues. The CDR3 loop reads CASSPTGNANYGYTF. The CDR3 DNA sequence: TGTGCCAGCAGTCCAACGGGGAACGCGAACTATGGCTACACCTTC.

In this sample, this clonotype turned up many times. The rearrangement uses TRBV7-9 and TRBJ2-3, with TRBD2 matching 7 bases. V shed 5 bases and J 4 bases; nucleotides not matched to a gene: 9. The CDR3 consists of 15 residues. Germline-derived CDR1 and CDR2 are SEHNR and FQNEAQ (reference sequence). Written as DNA, the CDR3 is TGTGCCAGCAGCGTAGGGACGGCGGGGGCAGATACGCAGTATTTT. It encodes CASSVGTAGADTQYF.

This clonotype occurred many times. The V call is TRBV28, the J call TRBJ1-5; TRBD1 is a possible D gene (6 bases). The CDR3 consists of 15 residues. V was trimmed by 5 bases and J by 0 bases, leaving 11 bases between them. Germline CDR1 MDHEN, CDR2 SYDVKM. This chain's CDR3 is CASSPTGISNQPQHF. The CDR3 nucleotides read TGTGCCAGCAGTCCCACAGGGATTAGCAATCAGCCCCAGCATTTT.

In this sample, this clonotype turned up a few times. The chain recombines TRBV19 with TRBJ1-5; no reliable D call. CDR1 is LNHDA and CDR2 is SQIVND in the germline V gene (reference sequence). This CDR3 has 13 residues. Trimming pared 6 bases from V and 7 bases from J, leaving 13 bases between. As DNA, the CDR3 is TGTGCCAGTAGCGCGGGCACAGAGCAGCCCCAGCATTTT. Amino acids: CASSAGTEQPQHF. Based on the CDR3 plus reference TRBV19 and TRBJ1-5, the full variable domain is DGGITQSPKYLFRKEGQNVTLSCEQNLNHDAMYWYRQDPGQGLRLIYYSQIVNDFQKGDIAEGYSVSREKKESFPLTVTSAQKNPTAFYLCASSAGTEQPQHFGDGTRLSIL.

This clonotype was observed a handful of times. The chain employs TRBV11-3 and TRBJ1-2, with D maybe TRBD1 (6 bases). Germline assignment: CDR1 SGHNT and CDR2 YENEEA. The length of the CDR3 is 15 residues. The V and J ends lost 2 bases and 8 bases respectively, with 18 bases between them. The CDR3 sequence: CASSLPGQPSRGYTF. Written as DNA, the CDR3 is TGTGCCAGCAGCTTACCGGGACAACCCTCTAGAGGCTACACCTTC.

This clonotype showed up many times. The chain uses TRBV7-2 and TRBJ1-2; D gene unclear. Between the trimmed V and J ends, which lost 1 base and 4 bases, there was a span of 13 bases. Germline CDR1 and CDR2: SGHTA and FQGNSA. There are 15 residues in the CDR3. CDR3 residues: CASSLVRVGGYGYTF. The CDR3 nucleotides are TGTGCCAGCAGCTTAGTACGGGTTGGTGGCTATGGCTACACCTTC. Complete variable domain (other parts from reference TRBV7-2 and TRBJ1-2): GAGVSQSPSNKVTEKGKDVELRCDPISGHTALYWYRQSLGQGLEFLIYFQGNSAPDKSGLPSDRFSAERTGGSVSTLTIQRTQQEDSAVYLCASSLVRVGGYGYTFGSGTRLTVV.

As DNA, the CDR3 is TGCAGCGTCCAGACGGATAGCAATCAGCCCCAGCATTTT. It is translated as CSVQTDSNQPQHF. The chain carries TRBV29-1 and TRBJ1-5; D call uncertain. The CDR3 contains 13 residues. From germline, CDR1 is SQVTM and CDR2 ANQGSEA. V was cut by 6 bases and J by 0 bases, with 9 bases left in between.

This clonotype was seen only a few times. The chain couples TRBV3-1 to TRBJ1-1, with a tentative D call TRBD1 (5 bases). Germline assignment: CDR1 LGHDT and CDR2 YNNKEL (reference sequence). The length of the CDR3 is 15 residues. Trimming shortened V by 4 bases and J by 4 bases, and 16 bases separated the two germline ends. The chain's CDR3 is CASSPRDVGRTEAFF. The CDR3 DNA is TGTGCCAGCAGCCCCCGGGACGTCGGGCGCACTGAAGCTTTCTTT.

This clonotype was counted many times. The genes are TRBV7-9 and TRBJ2-7, with D possibly matching TRBD2 (6 bases). The V end was cut by 5 bases, the J end by 6 bases, with 14 bases between. This CDR3 contains 13 residues. Germline CDR1 reads SEHNR; CDR2 reads FQNEAQ (reference sequence). CDR3 residues: CASSQAGMGEQYF. CDR3 DNA: TGTGCCAGCAGCCAGGCGGGGATGGGCGAGCAGTACTTC.

This clonotype came up many times. The V and J genes are TRBV12-3 or TRBV12-4 and TRBJ1-5, with TRBD1 as a possible D gene (6 bases). The CDR3 has 15 amino acids. The V and J ends lost 6 bases and 1 base respectively, with 13 bases between them. As DNA, the CDR3 is TGTGCCAGCAGCCTTAAGGGGGGCAGCAATCAGCCCCAGCATTTT. It translates to CASSLKGGSNQPQHF.

This clonotype was picked up many times. The V and J genes are TRBV24-1 and TRBJ2-2; D is possibly TRBD1 (5 bases). The V and J ends lost 1 base and 1 base respectively, with 9 bases between them. Germline V gene sequence: CDR1 KGHDR, CDR2 SFDVKD. CDR3 length: 16 residues. The CDR3 DNA sequence: TGTGCCACCAGTGATTTTGGGGCAGGGAACACCGGGGAGCTGTTTTTT. Translation: CATSDFGAGNTGELFF.

Note on this clonotype: One base away lies a much larger clone, so this may be a sequencing read error. The chain employs TRBV20-1 and TRBJ2-7, with TRBD2 matching 11 bases. Germline CDR1 DFQATT, CDR2 SNEGSKA (reference sequence). The CDR3 extends over 14 amino acids. As DNA, the CDR3 is TGCAGTGCTGCCGGGACTAGCGGAGGCTACAAGCAGTACTTC. Its translation: CSAAGTSGGYKQYF.

Of note for this clonotype: A much larger clone is a single base away; this may be a read error. The chain links TRBV25-1 to TRBJ2-7; a weak D match, TRBD1 (5 bases). The CDR3 totals 16 residues. Germline V gene sequence: CDR1 MGHDK, CDR2 SYGVNS. This CDR3 reads CDSSLNLLTGSYEQYF. CDR3 coding DNA: TGTGACAGCAGTCTAAACCTCCTTACAGGCTCCTACGAGCAGTACTTC.

This clonotype was recorded many times. This rearrangement joins TRBV2 to TRBJ2-1; a weak D match, TRBD1 (5 bases). V lost 7 bases, J lost 2 bases, and 9 bases lay in between. The CDR3 length is 13 residues. CDR1 is SNHLY, CDR2 FYNNEI, per germline. CDR3 bases: TGTGCCAGCACAGGGTGGACCTACAATGAGCAGTTCTTC. This sequence encodes CASTGWTYNEQFF.